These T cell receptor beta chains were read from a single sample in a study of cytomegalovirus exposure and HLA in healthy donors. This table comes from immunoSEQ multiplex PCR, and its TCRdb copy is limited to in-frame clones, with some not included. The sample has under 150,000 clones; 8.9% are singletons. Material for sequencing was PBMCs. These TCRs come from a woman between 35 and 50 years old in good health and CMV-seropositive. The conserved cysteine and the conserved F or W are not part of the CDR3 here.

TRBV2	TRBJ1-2	ASSDARGHGYT
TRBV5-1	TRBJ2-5	ARSYPTRETQY
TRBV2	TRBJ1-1	ASRVRANTEAF
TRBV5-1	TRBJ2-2	ASSLAGGPYTGELF
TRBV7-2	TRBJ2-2	ASSLSLTGELF
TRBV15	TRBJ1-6	ATSPLWRQGSTSPLH
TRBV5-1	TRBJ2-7	ASRMESSYEQY
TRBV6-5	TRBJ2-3	ASSYSGGGRDTQY
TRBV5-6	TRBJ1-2	ASSPQGSDYGYT
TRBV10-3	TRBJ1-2	AISGVDTREGGDYGYT
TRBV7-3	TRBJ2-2	ASSPDRSNTGELF
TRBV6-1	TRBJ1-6	ASKETGGGSPLH
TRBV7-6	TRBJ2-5	ASSRKGGETQY
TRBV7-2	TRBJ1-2	ASSLDMGQGEVYGYT
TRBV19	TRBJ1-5	ASSISRGAQDQPQH
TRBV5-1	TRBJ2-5	ASSLGLAETQY
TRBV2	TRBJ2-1	ASSTGLPSYNEQF
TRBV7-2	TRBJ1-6	ASSPRGGANSPLH
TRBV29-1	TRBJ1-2	SVEGGKGSNYGYT
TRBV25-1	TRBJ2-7	ASRGQNSYEQY
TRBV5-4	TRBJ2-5	ASSTGSQGETQY
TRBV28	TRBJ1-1	ASFPFGRVYTEAF
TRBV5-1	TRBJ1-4	ASSSTGFNEKLF
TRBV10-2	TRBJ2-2	ASSRSSTGELF
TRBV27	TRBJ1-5	ASSPTRGQPQH
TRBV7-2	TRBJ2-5	ASSPGGRTQETQY
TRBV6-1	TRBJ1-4	ASRVDFNEKLF
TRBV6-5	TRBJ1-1	ASSPSGTGVTEAF
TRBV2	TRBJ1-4	ASTEERSEKLF
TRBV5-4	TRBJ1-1	ASRPVDSDFEAF
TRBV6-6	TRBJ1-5	ASSSAGDARQPQH
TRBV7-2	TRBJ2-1	ASSLRGTTYNEQF
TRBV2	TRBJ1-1	ASRQAPESSEAF
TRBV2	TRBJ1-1	ASSEGSPGRVPSLGNTEAF
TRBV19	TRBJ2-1	ASSIRETYNEQF
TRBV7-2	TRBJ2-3	ASSLPPLFSSGTQY
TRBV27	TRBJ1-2	ASRGDRYGHGYT
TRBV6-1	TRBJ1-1	ASSRGQPNTEAF
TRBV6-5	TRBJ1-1	ASSSGTGENEAF
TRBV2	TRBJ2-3	ASSAIGQDTDTQY
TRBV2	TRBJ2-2	ASRRTSGGPTSNTGELF
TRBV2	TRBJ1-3	ASRVQGIENTIY
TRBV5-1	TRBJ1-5	ASSLETGGNQPQH
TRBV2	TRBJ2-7	ASSETGAPGQY
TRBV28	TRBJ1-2	ASSFSGTGPDGYT
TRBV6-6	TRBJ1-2	ASGAEGAMFGYT
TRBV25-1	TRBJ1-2	ASSTRDTFAGDYGYT
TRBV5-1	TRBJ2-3	ASSPSGGTDTQY
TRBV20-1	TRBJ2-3	SAPLGGTQY
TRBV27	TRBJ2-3	ASSLGGAYGTDTQY
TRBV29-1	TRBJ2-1	SVRGLADDNEQF
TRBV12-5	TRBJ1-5	ASALDSNQPQH
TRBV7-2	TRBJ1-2	ASSPKVQGFYT
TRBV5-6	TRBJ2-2	ASSLAFQGWLDTGELF
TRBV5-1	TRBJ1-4	ASSRGTDGEKLF